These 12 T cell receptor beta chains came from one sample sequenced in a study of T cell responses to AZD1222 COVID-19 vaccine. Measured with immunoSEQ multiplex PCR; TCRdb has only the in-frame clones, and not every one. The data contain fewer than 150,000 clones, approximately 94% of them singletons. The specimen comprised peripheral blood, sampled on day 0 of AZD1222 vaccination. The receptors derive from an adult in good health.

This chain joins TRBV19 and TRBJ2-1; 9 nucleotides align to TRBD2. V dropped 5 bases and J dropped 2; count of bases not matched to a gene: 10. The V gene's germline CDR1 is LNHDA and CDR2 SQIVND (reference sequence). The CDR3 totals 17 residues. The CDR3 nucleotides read TGTGCCAGTAGTGTAGCTTTAGAGCGGGAGGCCTACAATGAGCAGTTCTTC. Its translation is CASSVALEREAYNEQFF.

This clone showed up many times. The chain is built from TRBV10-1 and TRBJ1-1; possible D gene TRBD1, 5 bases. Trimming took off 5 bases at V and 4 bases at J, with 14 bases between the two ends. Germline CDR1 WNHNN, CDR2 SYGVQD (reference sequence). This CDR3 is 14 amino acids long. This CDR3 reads CASSSMGVSTEAFF. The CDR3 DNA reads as TGCGCCAGCAGTTCGATGGGGGTATCCACTGAAGCTTTCTTT.

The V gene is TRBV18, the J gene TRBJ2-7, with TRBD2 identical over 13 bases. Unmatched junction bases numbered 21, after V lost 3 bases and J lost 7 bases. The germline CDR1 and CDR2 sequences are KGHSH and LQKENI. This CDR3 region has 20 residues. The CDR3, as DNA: TGTGCCAGCTCACCGTTGTCTCGACTAGCGGGAGGACCCAGAGGGGAGGAGCAGTACTTC. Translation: CASSPLSRLAGGPRGEEQYF.

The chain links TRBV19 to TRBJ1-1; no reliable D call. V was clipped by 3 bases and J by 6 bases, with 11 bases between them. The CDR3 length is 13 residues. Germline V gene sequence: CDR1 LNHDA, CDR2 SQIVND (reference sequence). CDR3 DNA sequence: TGTGCCAGTAGTATTCGACAAAGGTCTGAAGCTTTCTTT. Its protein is CASSIRQRSEAFF.

The CDR3 nucleotides are TGTGCCAGCAGTCGACAGGGGCCACCCTCTGGGGCCAACGTCCTGACTTTC. Translated, it gives CASSRQGPPSGANVLTF. V usage is TRBV6-6 and J usage is TRBJ2-6, with 8 bases identical to TRBD1. This CDR3 comprises 17 residues. The V gene's germline CDR1 is MNHNY and CDR2 SVGAGI (reference sequence). Germline trimming cut 5 bases from V and 0 bases from J; bases unmatched to any gene: 6.

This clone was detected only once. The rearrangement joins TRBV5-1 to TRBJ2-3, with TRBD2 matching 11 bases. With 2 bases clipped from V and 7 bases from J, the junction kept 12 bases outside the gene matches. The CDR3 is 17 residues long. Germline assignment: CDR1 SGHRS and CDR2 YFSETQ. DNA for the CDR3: TGCGCCAGCAGCTTAGTGAATACGGGACTAGCGGCCTATACGCAGTATTTT. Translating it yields CASSLVNTGLAAYTQYF.

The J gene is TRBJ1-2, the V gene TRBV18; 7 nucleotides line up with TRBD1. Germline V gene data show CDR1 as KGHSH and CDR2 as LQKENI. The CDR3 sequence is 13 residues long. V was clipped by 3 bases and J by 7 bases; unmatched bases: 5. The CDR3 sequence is CASSPTTGLGYTF. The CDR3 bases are TGTGCCAGCTCACCCACGACAGGGCTTGGCTACACCTTC. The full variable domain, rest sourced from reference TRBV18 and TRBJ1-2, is NAGVMQNPRHLVRRRGQEARLRCSPMKGHSHVYWYRQLPEEGLKFMVYLQKENIIDESGMPKERFSAEFPKEGPSILRIQQVVRGDSAAYFCASSPTTGLGYTFGSGTRLTVV.

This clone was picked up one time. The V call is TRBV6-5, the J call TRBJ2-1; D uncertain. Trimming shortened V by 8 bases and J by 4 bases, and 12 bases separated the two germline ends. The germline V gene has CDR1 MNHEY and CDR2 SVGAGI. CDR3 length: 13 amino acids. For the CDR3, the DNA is TGTGCCAGCGAGCAGTATAATTACAATGAGCAGTTCTTC. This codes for CASEQYNYNEQFF.

The CDR3 coding sequence is TGTGCCAGTAGTTCCCTGGGGGAGCAGTACTTC. Protein sequence: CASSSLGEQYF. V gene TRBV19 combines with J gene TRBJ2-7; unclear D gene. There are 11 residues in the CDR3. Trimming shortened V by 5 bases and J by 7 bases, and 9 bases separated the two germline ends. Germline CDR1 is LNHDA and CDR2 is SQIVND (reference sequence).

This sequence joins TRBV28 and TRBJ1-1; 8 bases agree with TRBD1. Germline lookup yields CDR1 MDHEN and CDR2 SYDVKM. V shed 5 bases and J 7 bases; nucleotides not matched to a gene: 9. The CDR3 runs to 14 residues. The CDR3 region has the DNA TGTGCCAGCAGTCCCGGACAGGGATTGGGTGAAGCTTTCTTT. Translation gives CASSPGQGLGEAFF.

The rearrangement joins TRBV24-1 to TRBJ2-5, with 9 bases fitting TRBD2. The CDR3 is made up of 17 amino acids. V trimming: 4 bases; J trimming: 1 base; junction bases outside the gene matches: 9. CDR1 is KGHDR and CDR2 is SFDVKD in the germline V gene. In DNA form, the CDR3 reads TGTGCCACCAGTGACCTCGCTAGCGGGAAGGCCCAAGAGACCCAGTACTTC. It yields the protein CATSDLASGKAQETQYF.

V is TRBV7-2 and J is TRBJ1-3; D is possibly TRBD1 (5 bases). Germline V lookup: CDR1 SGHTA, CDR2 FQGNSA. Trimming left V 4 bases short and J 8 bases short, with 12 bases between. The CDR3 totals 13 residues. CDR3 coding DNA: TGTGCCAGCAGCTGGAAGACAGAAGACACCATATATTTT. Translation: CASSWKTEDTIYF.